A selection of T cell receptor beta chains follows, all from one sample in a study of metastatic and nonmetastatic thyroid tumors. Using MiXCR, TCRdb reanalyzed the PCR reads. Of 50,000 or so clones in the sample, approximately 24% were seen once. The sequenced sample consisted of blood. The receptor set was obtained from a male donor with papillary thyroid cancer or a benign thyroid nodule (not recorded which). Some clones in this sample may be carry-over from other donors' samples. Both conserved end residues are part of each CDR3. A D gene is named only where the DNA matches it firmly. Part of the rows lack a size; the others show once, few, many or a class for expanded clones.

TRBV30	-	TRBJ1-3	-	CAWRKSRGGRNTIYF	TGTGCCTGGAGGAAGAGCAGGGGAGGGAGAAACACCATATATTTT
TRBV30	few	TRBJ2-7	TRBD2	CASGTSGYEQYF	TGTGCCTCCGGGACTAGCGGCTACGAGCAGTACTTC
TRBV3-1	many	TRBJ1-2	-	CASSQEVPSYGYTF	TGTGCCAGCAGCCAAGAGGTACCGAGCTATGGCTACACCTTC
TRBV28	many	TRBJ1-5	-	CASSRDSNQPQHF	TGTGCCAGCAGTAGAGATAGCAATCAGCCCCAGCATTTT
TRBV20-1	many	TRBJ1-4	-	CSAQEWGDEKLFF	TGCAGTGCCCAAGAATGGGGAGATGAAAAACTGTTTTTT
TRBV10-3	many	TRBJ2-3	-	CAISESGGDTQYF	TGTGCCATCAGTGAGTCGGGTGGAGATACGCAGTATTTT
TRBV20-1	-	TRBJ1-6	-	CSARVTGYASPLHF	TGCAGTGCTAGAGTAACAGGGTACGCTTCACCCCTCCACTTT
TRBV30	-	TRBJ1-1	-	CAWSLVRLGEAFF	TGTGCCTGGAGCCTAGTTCGTCTCGGAGAAGCTTTCTTT
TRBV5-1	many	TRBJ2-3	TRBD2	CASSGGLAADTQYF	TGCGCCAGCAGCGGGGGACTAGCGGCTGATACGCAGTATTTT
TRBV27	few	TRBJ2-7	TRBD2	CASSFGLAGVYEQYF	TGTGCCAGCAGTTTCGGACTAGCGGGAGTCTACGAGCAGTACTTC
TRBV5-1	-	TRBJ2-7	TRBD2	CASSPWSSGSSYEQYF	TGCGCCAGCAGCCCGTGGTCTAGCGGAAGCTCCTACGAGCAGTACTTC